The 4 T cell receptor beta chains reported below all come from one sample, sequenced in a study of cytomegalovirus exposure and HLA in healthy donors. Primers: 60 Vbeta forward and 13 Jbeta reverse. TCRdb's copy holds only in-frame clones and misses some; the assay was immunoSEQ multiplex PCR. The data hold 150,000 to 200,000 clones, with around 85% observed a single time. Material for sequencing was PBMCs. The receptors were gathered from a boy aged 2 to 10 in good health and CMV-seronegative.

The CDR3 region is CASSSRLAGTYEQYF. DNA for the CDR3: TGTGCCAGCAGCTCCAGACTAGCGGGAACCTACGAGCAGTACTTC. The chain carries TRBV13 and TRBJ2-5, with TRBD2 identical over 11 bases. The last part of the DNA fits TRBJ2-7 better; the J call may be wrong. Germline V gene lookup returns CDR1 PRHDT and CDR2 FYEKMQ (reference sequence). The CDR3 spans 15 residues.

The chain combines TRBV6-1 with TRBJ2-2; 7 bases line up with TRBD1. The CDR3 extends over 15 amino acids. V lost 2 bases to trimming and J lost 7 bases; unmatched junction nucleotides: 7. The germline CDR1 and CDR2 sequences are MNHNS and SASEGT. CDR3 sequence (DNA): TGTGCCAGCAGTGAAAACAGGGGAATAGGCGGGGAGCTGTTTTTT. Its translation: CASSENRGIGGELFF.

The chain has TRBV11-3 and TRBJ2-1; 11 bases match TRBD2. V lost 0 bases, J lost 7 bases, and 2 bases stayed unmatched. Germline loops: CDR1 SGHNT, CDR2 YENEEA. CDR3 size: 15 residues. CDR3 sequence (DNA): TGTGCCAGCAGCTTAGAGCTAGCGGGAGGAAATGAGCAGTTCTTC. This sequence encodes CASSLELAGGNEQFF.

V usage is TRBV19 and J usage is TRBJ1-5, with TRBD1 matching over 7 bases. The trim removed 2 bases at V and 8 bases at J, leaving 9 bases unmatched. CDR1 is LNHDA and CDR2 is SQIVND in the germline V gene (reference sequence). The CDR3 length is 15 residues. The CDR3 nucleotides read TGTGCCAGTAGTATAACGGGACAGTACACAAAGCCCCAGCATTTT. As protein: CASSITGQYTKPQHF.